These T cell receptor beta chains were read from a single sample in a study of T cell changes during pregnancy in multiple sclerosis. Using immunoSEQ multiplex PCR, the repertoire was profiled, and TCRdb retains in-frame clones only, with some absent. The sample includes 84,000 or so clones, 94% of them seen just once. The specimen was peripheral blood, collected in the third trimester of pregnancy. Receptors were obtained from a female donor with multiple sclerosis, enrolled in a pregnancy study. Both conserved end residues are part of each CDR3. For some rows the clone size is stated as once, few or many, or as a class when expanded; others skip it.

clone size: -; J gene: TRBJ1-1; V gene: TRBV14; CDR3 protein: CASSPSQNTEAFF
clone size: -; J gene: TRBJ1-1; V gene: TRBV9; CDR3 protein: CASSVVDTEAFF
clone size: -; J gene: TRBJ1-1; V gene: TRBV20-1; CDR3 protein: CSARNTEAFF
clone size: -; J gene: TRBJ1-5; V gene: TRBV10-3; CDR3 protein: CAIRRDHGEPQHF
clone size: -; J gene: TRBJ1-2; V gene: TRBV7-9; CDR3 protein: CASGTTGNNYGYTF
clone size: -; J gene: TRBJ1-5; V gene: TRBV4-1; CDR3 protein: CASRWGGGNYSNQPQHF
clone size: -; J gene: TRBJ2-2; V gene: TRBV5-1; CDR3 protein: CASLGLALSPGELFF
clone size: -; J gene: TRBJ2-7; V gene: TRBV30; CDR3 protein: CAWSTFPEGKDEQYF
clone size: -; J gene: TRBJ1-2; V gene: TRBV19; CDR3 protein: CASSPLGGGYYGYTF
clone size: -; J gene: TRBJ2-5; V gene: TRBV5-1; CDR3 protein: CASSLVGGLETQYF
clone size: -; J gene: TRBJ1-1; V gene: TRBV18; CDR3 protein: CASSPLGDRGFGTEAFF
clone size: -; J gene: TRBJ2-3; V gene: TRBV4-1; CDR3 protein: CASSQTQGDRITTDTQYF
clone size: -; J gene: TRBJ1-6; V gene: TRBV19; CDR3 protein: CASSIALPGPLIDSPLHF
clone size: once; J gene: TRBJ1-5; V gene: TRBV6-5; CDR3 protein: CASSLQGVNQPQHF
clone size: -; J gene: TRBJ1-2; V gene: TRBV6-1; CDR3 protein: CASSDIRDRAYGYTF
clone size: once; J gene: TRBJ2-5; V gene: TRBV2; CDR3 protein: CASSENWLEETQYF
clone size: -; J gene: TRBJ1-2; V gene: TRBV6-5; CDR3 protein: CASSYKGVEGYTF
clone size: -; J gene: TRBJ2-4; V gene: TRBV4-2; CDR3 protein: CASSQDGASGGGGKNIQYF